The 4 T cell receptor beta chains given below trace back to one sample, sequenced in a study of blood T cell repertoires in COVID-19. Repertoires were generated with immunoSEQ multiplex PCR, while TCRdb's copy carries only in-frame clones and drops some. Of 100,000 to 120,000 clones detected, just over 75% appear once; the ten largest clones hold over 3.5%. Sequencing was performed on peripheral blood. These receptors were collected from an elderly woman with acute or convalescent COVID-19.

DNA for the CDR3: TGTGCCAGCAGCCCCGAAGCCTTACGGGACGAGCAGTACTTC. Its protein product is CASSPEALRDEQYF. This chain connects TRBV7-9 to TRBJ2-7; D gene unclear. The CDR3 consists of 14 residues. Trimming shortened V by 5 bases and J by 5 bases, and 16 bases separated the two germline ends. Germline V gives CDR1 SEHNR, CDR2 FQNEAQ (reference sequence).

This sequence joins TRBV2 and TRBJ1-1; perhaps TRBD1 as D (5 bases). Germline-derived CDR1 and CDR2 are SNHLY and FYNNEI. The CDR3 runs 14 residues. V dropped 6 bases and J dropped 0 bases, with 11 bases sitting between them. The CDR3 protein is CASRLQVLNTEAFF. CDR3 sequence (DNA): TGTGCCAGCAGATTACAGGTGCTGAACACTGAAGCTTTCTTT. The full variable domain, with the rest looked up from reference TRBV2 and TRBJ1-1, is EPEVTQTPSHQVTQMGQEVILRCVPISNHLYFYWYRQILGQKVEFLVSFYNNEISEKSEIFDDQFSVERPDGSNFTLKIRSTKLEDSAMYFCASRLQVLNTEAFFGQGTRLTVV.

V usage is TRBV11-2 and J usage is TRBJ2-7; D may be TRBD1 (5 bases). Germline values: CDR1 SGHAT, CDR2 FQNNGV. This CDR3 spans 12 amino acids. Trimming removed 5 bases from V and 6 bases from J, with 11 bases in between. CDR3 DNA: TGTGCCAGCAGCAAAGGGGTTTTCGAGCAGTACTTC. It specifies CASSKGVFEQYF.

The chain combines TRBV30 with TRBJ2-3, with TRBD1 as a possible D gene (6 bases). Germline V CDR1 and CDR2: GTSNPN, SVGIG (reference sequence). CDR3 size: 13 residues. V gave up 0 bases and J gave up 6 bases, with 10 bases separating them. The CDR3 loop reads CAWSVGQSDTQYF. The DNA for the CDR3 is TGTGCCTGGAGTGTTGGACAGAGCGATACGCAGTATTTT. Filled out from reference TRBV30 and TRBJ2-3, the complete variable domain reads SQTIHQWPATLVQPVGSPLSLECTVEGTSNPNLYWYRQAAGRGLQLLFYSVGIGQISSEVPQNLSASRPQDRQFILSSKKLLLSDSGFYLCAWSVGQSDTQYFGPGTRLTVL.